Below, one TCR beta chain is given with its context. The antigen is not known. The time point: pre-treatment sample, taken before nivolumab and TIL therapy. Stage 4 NSCLC adults joined between October 2017 and January 2020. The sample is drawn from a study of TIL therapy for anti-PD-1-resistant metastatic lung cancer. Whole-study findings and limits: The cohort had more treatment-naive, never-smoker and oncogene-addicted patients than typical.

The immunoSEQ assay was v3. The method was immunoSEQ multiplex PCR; TCRdb's version includes in-frame clones alone and lacks a portion of them. The sample has approximately 53,000 clones; roughly 85% are singletons. There are 15 residues in the CDR3. Germline CDR1 reads LNHNV; CDR2 reads YYDKDF (reference sequence). V was pared by 0 bases and J by 8 bases, with 6 bases of the junction left unmatched. The material sequenced was blood, taken at baseline. The V call is TRBV15, the J call TRBJ1-4, with 7 positions matching TRBD1. This sequence was found in a woman aged 30 to 85 with non-small cell lung cancer. DNA for the CDR3: TGTGCCACCAGCAGAGACAGGGGGGAATGGGAAAAACTGTTTTTT. Amino acid sequence: CATSRDRGEWEKLFF.